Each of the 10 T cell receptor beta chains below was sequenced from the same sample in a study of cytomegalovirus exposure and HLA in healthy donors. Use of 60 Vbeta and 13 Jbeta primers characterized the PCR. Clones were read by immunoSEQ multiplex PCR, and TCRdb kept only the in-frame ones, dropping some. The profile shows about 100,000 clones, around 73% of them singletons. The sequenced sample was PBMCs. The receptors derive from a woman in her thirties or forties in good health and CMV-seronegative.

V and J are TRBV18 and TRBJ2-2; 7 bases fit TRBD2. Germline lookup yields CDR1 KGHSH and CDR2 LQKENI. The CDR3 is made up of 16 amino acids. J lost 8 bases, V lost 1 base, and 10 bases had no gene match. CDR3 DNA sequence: TGTGCCAGCTCACCACAGGGGAGGGGAACGGCGGGGGAGCTGTTTTTT. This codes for CASSPQGRGTAGELFF.

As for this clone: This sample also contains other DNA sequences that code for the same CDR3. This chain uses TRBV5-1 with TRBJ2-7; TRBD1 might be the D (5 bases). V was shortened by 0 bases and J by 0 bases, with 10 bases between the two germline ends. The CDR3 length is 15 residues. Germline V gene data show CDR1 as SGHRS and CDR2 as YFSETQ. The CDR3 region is CASSLGGTSSYEQYF. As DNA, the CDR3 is TGCGCCAGCAGCTTGGGGGGCACCAGCTCCTACGAGCAGTACTTC.

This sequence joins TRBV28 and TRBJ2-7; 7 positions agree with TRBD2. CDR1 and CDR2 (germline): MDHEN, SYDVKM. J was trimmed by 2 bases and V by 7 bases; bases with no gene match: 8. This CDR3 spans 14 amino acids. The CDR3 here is CASTGAGRTYEQYF. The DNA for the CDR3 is TGTGCCAGCACGGGAGCGGGAAGGACCTACGAGCAGTACTTC.

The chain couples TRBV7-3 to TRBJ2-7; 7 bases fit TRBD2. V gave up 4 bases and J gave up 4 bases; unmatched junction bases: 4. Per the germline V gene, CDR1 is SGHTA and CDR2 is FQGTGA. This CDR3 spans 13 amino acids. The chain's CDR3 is CASSSSGGYEQYF. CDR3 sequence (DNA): TGTGCCAGCAGCTCCTCGGGGGGATACGAGCAGTACTTC.

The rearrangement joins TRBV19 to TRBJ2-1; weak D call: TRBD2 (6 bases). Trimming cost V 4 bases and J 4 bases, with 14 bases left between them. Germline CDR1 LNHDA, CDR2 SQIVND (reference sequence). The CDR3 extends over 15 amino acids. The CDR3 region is CASSRNRDWYNEQFF. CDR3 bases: TGTGCCAGTAGTAGGAACCGGGACTGGTACAATGAGCAGTTCTTC.

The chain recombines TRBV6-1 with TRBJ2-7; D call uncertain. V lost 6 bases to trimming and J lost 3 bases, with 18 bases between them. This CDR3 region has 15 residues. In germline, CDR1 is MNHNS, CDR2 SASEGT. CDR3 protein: CASSPSQLPYYEQYF. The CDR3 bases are TGTGCCAGCAGCCCCTCACAACTACCCTACTACGAGCAGTACTTC.

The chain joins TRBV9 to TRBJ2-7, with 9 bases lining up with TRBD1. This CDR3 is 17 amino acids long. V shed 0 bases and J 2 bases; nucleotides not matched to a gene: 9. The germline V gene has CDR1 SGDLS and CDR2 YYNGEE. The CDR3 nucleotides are TGTGCCAGCAGCGTAGAGGCGGGGACAGGGTATCCCTACGAGCAGTACTTC. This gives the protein CASSVEAGTGYPYEQYF.

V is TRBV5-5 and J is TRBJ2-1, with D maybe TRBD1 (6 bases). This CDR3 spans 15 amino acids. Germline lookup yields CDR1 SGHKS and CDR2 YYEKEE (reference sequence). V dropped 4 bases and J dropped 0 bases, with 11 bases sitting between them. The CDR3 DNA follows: TGTGCCAGCAGCCCCAGGGACATCTCCTACAATGAGCAGTTCTTC. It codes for CASSPRDISYNEQFF.

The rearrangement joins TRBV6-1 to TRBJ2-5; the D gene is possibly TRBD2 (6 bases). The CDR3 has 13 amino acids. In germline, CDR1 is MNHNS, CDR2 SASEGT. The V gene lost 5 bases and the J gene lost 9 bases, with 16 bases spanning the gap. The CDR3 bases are TGTGCCAGCAGTTATGGAGGGGCCGGCTCCCAGTACTTC. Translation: CASSYGGAGSQYF.

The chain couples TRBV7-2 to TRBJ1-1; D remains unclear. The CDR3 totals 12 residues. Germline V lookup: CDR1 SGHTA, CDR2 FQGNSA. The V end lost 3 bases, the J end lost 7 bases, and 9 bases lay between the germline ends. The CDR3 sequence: CASSFTKSEAFF. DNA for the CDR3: TGTGCCAGCAGCTTTACCAAGAGTGAAGCTTTCTTT.